Below, one TCR beta chain is given with its context. Its antigen is unidentified. The assay was immunoSEQ multiplex PCR, and TCRdb's table has in-frame clones only and misses some. The sample lists fewer than 130,000 clones; approximately 90% were seen once. The data were obtained in a study of identifying expanded T cells in peripheral blood. Study-wide results and limits: Clone count variance between roughly 2-week samples rose with total template count. Technical replicates showed around 1.1 changed clones; about 2 weeks approximately 16; four weeks 19.

V shed 0 bases and J 0 bases; nucleotides not matched to a gene: 9. CDR3 length equals 20 residues. Per the germline V gene, CDR1 is SGHRS and CDR2 is YFSETQ. Healthy donors had no documented immune events, such as infections, while sampled. The sequenced material came from blood. The V and J genes are TRBV5-1 and TRBJ2-2; 12 nucleotides agree with TRBD2. The sequence was collected from a person between 18 and 69 years old in good health. The CDR3 DNA reads TGCGCCAGCAGCTTGGGACATGTGGGACTAGCGGGCGCGAACACCGGGGAGCTGTTTTTT. Translation: CASSLGHVGLAGANTGELFF.